This is a list of T cell receptor beta chains from one sample in a study of T cells after posttransplantation cyclophosphamide. Measured with immunoSEQ multiplex PCR; TCRdb has only the in-frame clones, and not every one. This table has 45,000 to 65,000 clones, 70% to 90% appearing once. Sequencing was performed on PBMCs. Source of these receptors: a man aged 25 to 40 with a blood cancer, CMV-positive, and with a related stem cell donor. CDR3s include the opening cysteine and the closing phenylalanine or tryptophan. The order of the fields is D gene, V gene, J gene, CDR3 DNA, CDR3 protein. A D gene is named only where the DNA matches it firmly.

d_gene: NA; v_gene: TRBV5-1; j_gene: TRBJ2-5; CDR3nt: TGCGCCAGCAGCTTCGGACTGAAGACCCAGTACTTC; CDR3aa: CASSFGLKTQYF
d_gene: TRBD2; v_gene: TRBV4-1; j_gene: TRBJ2-7; CDR3nt: TGCGCCAGCAGCCAAAGTTCGACTAGCGGGTTTTCCTACGAGCAGTACTTC; CDR3aa: CASSQSSTSGFSYEQYF
d_gene: TRBD1; v_gene: TRBV7-3; j_gene: TRBJ2-1; CDR3nt: TGTGCCAGCAGTCCGGGACAGGGGTACAATGAGCAGTTCTTC; CDR3aa: CASSPGQGYNEQFF
d_gene: TRBD2; v_gene: TRBV28; j_gene: TRBJ2-2; CDR3nt: TGTGCCAGCAGGGATAGCGGGACCGGGGAGCTGTTTTTT; CDR3aa: CASRDSGTGELFF
d_gene: NA; v_gene: TRBV11-1; j_gene: TRBJ2-7; CDR3nt: TGTGCCAGCAGCCTAGGGACTTTCCCCTACGAGCAGTACTTC; CDR3aa: CASSLGTFPYEQYF
d_gene: NA; v_gene: TRBV6-5; j_gene: TRBJ2-7; CDR3nt: TGTGCCAGCACTCAAGGCAGGGGCCTCTCCTACGAGCAGTACTTC; CDR3aa: CASTQGRGLSYEQYF
d_gene: NA; v_gene: TRBV11-2; j_gene: TRBJ2-3; CDR3nt: TGTGCCAGCAGCCCATCGGGTAGCACAGATACGCAGTATTTT; CDR3aa: CASSPSGSTDTQYF
d_gene: NA; v_gene: TRBV19; j_gene: TRBJ2-3; CDR3nt: TGTGCCAGTAGTGGGGAGGACAGGCCAAACAATAGCACAGATACGCAGTATTTT; CDR3aa: CASSGEDRPNNSTDTQYF
d_gene: NA; v_gene: TRBV29-1; j_gene: TRBJ2-1; CDR3nt: TGCAGCGGCGGGCACAATGAGCAGTTCTTC; CDR3aa: CSGGHNEQFF
d_gene: NA; v_gene: TRBV7-2; j_gene: TRBJ2-3; CDR3nt: TGTGCCAGCACCTTCCGACAGAGCACAGATACGCAGTATTTT; CDR3aa: CASTFRQSTDTQYF
d_gene: TRBD2; v_gene: TRBV11-2; j_gene: TRBJ2-7; CDR3nt: TGTGCCAGCAGCTTTGTCGGTACTAGCGGGTCCTACGAGCAGTACTTC; CDR3aa: CASSFVGTSGSYEQYF
d_gene: TRBD2; v_gene: TRBV2; j_gene: TRBJ2-1; CDR3nt: TGTGCCAGCAGTGACCAGCGGGGTCACAATGAGCAGTTCTTC; CDR3aa: CASSDQRGHNEQFF
d_gene: NA; v_gene: TRBV27; j_gene: TRBJ1-1; CDR3nt: TGTGCCAGCAGTTACGGTGCGAACACTGAAGCTTTCTTT; CDR3aa: CASSYGANTEAFF
d_gene: NA; v_gene: TRBV2; j_gene: TRBJ2-4; CDR3nt: TGTGCCAGCAGTGAAGCGTCGTGGAAAGGGGCTCAGTACTTC; CDR3aa: CASSEASWKGAQYF
d_gene: TRBD2; v_gene: TRBV6-1; j_gene: TRBJ2-1; CDR3nt: TGTGCCAGCAGTGAGGGGGTAGCGGGAGTCGGGTTGTACCAGTTCTTC; CDR3aa: CASSEGVAGVGLYQFF